These T cell receptor beta chains were read from a single sample in a study of T cell repertoires in cytomegalovirus infection. From the reads, TCRdb called clonotypes with MiXCR, one entry per CDR3 protein. The data hold over 150,000 distinct CDR3 sequences, with roughly 15% observed a single time. The material sequenced was CD8+ T cells from PBMCs. The receptors stem from a human donor in good health (CMV status not recorded). Some clones in this sample may be carry-over from other donors' samples. Both conserved end residues are part of each CDR3. Each record gives: J gene, clone size, V gene, CDR3 protein. The size entry is marked missing in some rows and otherwise reads once, few, many or a size class.

TRBJ1-4 | NA | TRBV4-2 | CASSLFGGEEKLFF
TRBJ2-3 | many | TRBV28 | CASSPGQNTDTQYF
TRBJ2-1 | few | TRBV4-2 | CASSQENEAGYNEQFF
TRBJ1-1 | NA | TRBV20-1 | CSATNLRQANTEAFF
TRBJ1-2 | few | TRBV7-2 | CASSLGAVGYTF
TRBJ2-2 | NA | TRBV6-6 | CASSYSRGSGELFF
TRBJ1-1 | NA | TRBV11-2 | CASSLDTGFMNTEAFF
TRBJ2-5 | NA | TRBV28 | CASSLRGRPTEETQYF
TRBJ2-7 | NA | TRBV4-1 | CASSQGDGWNYEQYF
TRBJ1-4 | few | TRBV7-2 | CASSELGWPANNEKLFF
TRBJ2-5 | NA | TRBV6-5 | CASSYSIREWKETQYF
TRBJ1-5 | NA | TRBV6-5 | CASRGRQGHNQPQHF
TRBJ2-3 | NA | TRBV6-6 | CASSIGSGFTDTQYF
TRBJ2-7 | NA | TRBV6-6 | CASSLDRGKYEQYF
TRBJ2-1 | few | TRBV7-2 | CASSPTDSYNEQFF
TRBJ2-7 | NA | TRBV29-1 | CSVSDSLYEQYF
TRBJ1-3 | NA | TRBV7-6 | CASSFAGQGLTIYF
TRBJ2-7 | few | TRBV27 | CAVTGSSYEQYF
TRBJ1-5 | few | TRBV20-1 | CSARARGDRGDQPQHF
TRBJ2-7 | few | TRBV12-3/TRBV12-4 | CASSLYRGLRQQYF
TRBJ2-7 | few | TRBV30 | CAWSVAATSLDEQYF
TRBJ2-7 | NA | TRBV28 | CASKGRDTYEQYF
TRBJ2-1 | NA | TRBV6-5 | CASSYLPSGGNNEQFF
TRBJ2-7 | NA | TRBV7-9 | CASSLGEGPIYEQYF
TRBJ2-3 | few | TRBV7-2 | CASSLPRTSGGNLRTDTQYF
TRBJ2-6 | NA | TRBV29-1 | CSVESPWPRSSGANVLTF
TRBJ2-7 | few | TRBV7-2 | CASSLAHSVSSSYEQYF
TRBJ2-1 | few | TRBV9 | CASSGTNEQFF
TRBJ2-3 | few | TRBV7-9 | CASSPQTSGTDTQYF
TRBJ2-3 | NA | TRBV12-3/TRBV12-4 | CASLLTGFTDTQYF
TRBJ1-2 | NA | TRBV2 | CAAPLQGHGYTF
TRBJ1-5 | NA | TRBV15 | CATSKRTGGNQPQHF
TRBJ1-5 | few | TRBV7-9 | CASSPYIDQPQHF
TRBJ2-2 | many | TRBV7-8 | CASSTDMGGGELFF
TRBJ1-1 | many | TRBV7-2 | CASSLGSGSNTEAFF
TRBJ2-2 | NA | TRBV5-1 | CASSLGLAAVRMDTGELFF
TRBJ1-1 | few | TRBV12-3/TRBV12-4 | CASSSQGGAFF
TRBJ2-3 | NA | TRBV7-8 | CASSSNHIRSSSTDTQYF
TRBJ1-5 | few | TRBV11-2 | CASSLGRQNQPQHF
TRBJ1-1 | NA | TRBV29-1 | CSVEKIPGFGTEAFF
TRBJ2-3 | medium-sized | TRBV7-2 | CASSLELQGATDTQYF
TRBJ1-5 | NA | TRBV12-3/TRBV12-4 | CASATPGHSQPQHF